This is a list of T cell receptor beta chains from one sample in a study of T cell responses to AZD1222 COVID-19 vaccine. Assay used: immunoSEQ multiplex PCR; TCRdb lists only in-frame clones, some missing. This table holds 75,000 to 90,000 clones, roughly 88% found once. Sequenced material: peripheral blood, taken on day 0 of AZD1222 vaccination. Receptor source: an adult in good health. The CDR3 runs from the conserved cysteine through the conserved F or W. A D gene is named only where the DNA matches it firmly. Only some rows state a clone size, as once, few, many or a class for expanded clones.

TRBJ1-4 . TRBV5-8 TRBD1 TGTGCCAGCAGCTACGGACAGGGCGAAAAACTGTTTTTT CASSYGQGEKLFF
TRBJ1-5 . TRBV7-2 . TGTGCCAGCAGCTTAGTAGGGGACTATAGCAATCAGCCCCAGCATTTT CASSLVGDYSNQPQHF
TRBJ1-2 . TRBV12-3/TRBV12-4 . TGTGCCAGCAGAAAGGTGGGCGGTGATGGCTACACCTTC CASRKVGGDGYTF
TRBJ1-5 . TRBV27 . TGTGCCAGCAGTTCCCGACAGACCGATCAGCCCCAGCATTTT CASSSRQTDQPQHF
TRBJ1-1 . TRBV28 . TGTGCCAGCAGTTTAGCAGGTGAGCGGGCTGAAGCTTTCTTT CASSLAGERAEAFF
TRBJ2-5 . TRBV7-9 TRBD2 TGTGCCAGCAGCTTAGAGTCTCTATCCGGGACTAGCGGCCAAGAGACCCAGTACTTC CASSLESLSGTSGQETQYF
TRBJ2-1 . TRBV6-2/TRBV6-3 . TGTGCCAGCAGTTCGCTAGCATCACCTTACAATGAGCAGTTCTTC CASSSLASPYNEQFF
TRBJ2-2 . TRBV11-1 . TGTGCCAGCAGCTTATCGTTCACCGGGGAGCTGTTTTTT CASSLSFTGELFF
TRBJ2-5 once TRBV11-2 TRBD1 TGTGCCAGCAGCCTCTGGGGACAGGGTCAAGAGACCCAGTACTTC CASSLWGQGQETQYF
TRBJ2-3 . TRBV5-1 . TGCGCCAGCAGCTTGACCCTAAAGGTAGATACGCAGTATTTT CASSLTLKVDTQYF
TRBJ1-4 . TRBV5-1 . TGCGCCAGCAGCTTGGAGGGGGGACTTTCTGAAAAACTGTTTTTT CASSLEGGLSEKLFF
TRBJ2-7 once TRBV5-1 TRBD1 TGCGCCAGCAGCTTAATCGCCGGGACAGCCTTTGGCGAGCAGTACTTC CASSLIAGTAFGEQYF
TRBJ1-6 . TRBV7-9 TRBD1 TGTGCCAGCAGCTTTCAAAAGGGGGCCTTGACGAATTCACCCCTCCACTTT CASSFQKGALTNSPLHF
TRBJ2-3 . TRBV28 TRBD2 TGTGCCAGCAGTACCTCTAGCGGGAGTGTGGCAGATACGCAGTATTTT CASSTSSGSVADTQYF
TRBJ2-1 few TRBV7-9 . TGTGCCAGCAGCTCCGACGGGGACTACAATGAGCAGTTCTTC CASSSDGDYNEQFF
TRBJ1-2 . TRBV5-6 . TGTGCCAGCAGCCCCCGGCTTTCAGGCCCCTATGGCTACACCTTC CASSPRLSGPYGYTF
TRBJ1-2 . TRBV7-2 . TGTGCCAGCAGCCACCCCGCGGGTGAGTATGGCTACACCTTC CASSHPAGEYGYTF
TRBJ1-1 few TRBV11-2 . TGTGCCAGCAGCTTAGTAGGAGGTGAGGGGCGTCGGACTGAAGCTTTCTTT CASSLVGGEGRRTEAFF
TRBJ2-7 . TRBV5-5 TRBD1 TGTGCCAGCAGCTTGGGGACAGGGGGCTTCGACGAGCAGTACTTC CASSLGTGGFDEQYF